These 4 T cell receptor beta chains originate from one sample sequenced in a study of cytomegalovirus exposure and HLA in healthy donors. PCR used 60 Vbeta primers and 13 Jbeta primers. Clones were sequenced by immunoSEQ multiplex PCR, and TCRdb holds only the in-frame ones, with some missing. This table has around 61,000 clones, 55% to 75% appearing once. Sequences were obtained from PBMCs. These receptors were obtained from a middle-aged man in good health and CMV-seropositive.

This chain uses TRBV5-6 with TRBJ2-5, with D perhaps TRBD1 (8 bases). The CDR3 totals 14 residues. V lost 1 base and J 3 bases, leaving 10 bases between the germline ends. Germline V gene lookup returns CDR1 SGHDT and CDR2 YYEEEE. The CDR3 region is CASSLTGGEETQYF. CDR3 DNA sequence: TGTGCCAGCAGCTTGACAGGGGGGGAAGAGACCCAGTACTTC. The complete variable domain, with remaining parts taken from reference TRBV5-6 and TRBJ2-5, reads DAGVTQSPTHLIKTRGQQVTLRCSPKSGHDTVSWYQQALGQGPQFIFQYYEEEERQRGNFPDRFSGHQFPNYSSELNVNALLLGDSALYLCASSLTGGEETQYFGPGTRLLVL.

CDR3 nucleotides: TGCAGCGTTGCGTCAGTTTATAACTCTGGGGCCAACGTCCTGACTTTC. This translates into CSVASVYNSGANVLTF. The V gene is TRBV29-1, the J gene TRBJ2-6; no definite D call. This CDR3 has 16 amino acids. Trimming stripped 4 bases from V and 0 bases from J, with 13 bases between. Germline lookup yields CDR1 SQVTM and CDR2 ANQGSEA.

This sequence joins TRBV4-2 and TRBJ2-5; maybe TRBD2 (6 bases). This CDR3 has 14 residues. Germline V gene data show CDR1 as LGHNA and CDR2 as YNFKEQ. CDR3 residues: CASAPGLLGETQYF. In DNA, the CDR3 is TGTGCTTCCGCTCCGGGACTTCTAGGGGAGACCCAGTACTTC.

There are a few counts of this clone. The V call is TRBV19, the J call TRBJ2-2; 8 bases map to TRBD1. CDR3 length: 14 amino acids. The germline CDR1 and CDR2 sequences are LNHDA and SQIVND (reference sequence). The junction had 2 bases not matched to a gene; V was cut back by 7 bases and J by 1 base. The CDR3 nucleotides read TGTGCCAGTACGGGGACAGGGAACACCGGGGAGCTGTTTTTT. This translates into CASTGTGNTGELFF.